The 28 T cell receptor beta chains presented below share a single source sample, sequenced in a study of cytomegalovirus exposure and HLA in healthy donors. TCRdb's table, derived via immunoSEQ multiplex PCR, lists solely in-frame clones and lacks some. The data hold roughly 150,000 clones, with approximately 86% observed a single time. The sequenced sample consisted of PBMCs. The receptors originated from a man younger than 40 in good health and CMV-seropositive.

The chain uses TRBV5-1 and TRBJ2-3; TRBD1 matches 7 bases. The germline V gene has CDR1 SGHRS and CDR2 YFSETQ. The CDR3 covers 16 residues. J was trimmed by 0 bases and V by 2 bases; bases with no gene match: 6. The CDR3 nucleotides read TGCGCCAGCAGCTTCGCCCGGACAGGTAGCACAGATACGCAGTATTTT. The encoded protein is CASSFARTGSTDTQYF.

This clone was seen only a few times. The DNA of the CDR3 is TGTGCCAGCAACACCATAGCGGGGGACCCCTACGAGCAGTACTTC. Protein product: CASNTIAGDPYEQYF. The chain carries TRBV7-9 and TRBJ2-7; 9 bases match TRBD2. The CDR3 loop spans 15 amino acids. V lost 7 bases and J lost 2; bases outside the gene matches: 9. From germline, CDR1 is SEHNR and CDR2 FQNEAQ (reference sequence).

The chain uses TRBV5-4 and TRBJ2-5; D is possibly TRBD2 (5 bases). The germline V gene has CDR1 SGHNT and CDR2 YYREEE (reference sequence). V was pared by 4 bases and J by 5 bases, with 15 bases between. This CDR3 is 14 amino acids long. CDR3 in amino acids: CASSGGSDRETQYF. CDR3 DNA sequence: TGTGCCAGCAGCGGCGGGTCGGATAGGGAGACCCAGTACTTC.

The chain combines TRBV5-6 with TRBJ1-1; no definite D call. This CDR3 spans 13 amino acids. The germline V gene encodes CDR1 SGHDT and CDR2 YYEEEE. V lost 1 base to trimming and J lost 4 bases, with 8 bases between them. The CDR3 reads CASSLISVTEAFF. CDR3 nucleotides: TGTGCCAGCAGCTTGATTAGTGTCACTGAAGCTTTCTTT.

CDR3 in DNA: TGTGCCAGCAGCTTGAGAACTAGCGGGGGTTACAATGAGCAGTTCTTC. It translates to CASSLRTSGGYNEQFF. The rearrangement joins TRBV5-8 to TRBJ2-1; 11 nucleotides match TRBD2. The CDR3 is made up of 16 amino acids. V was clipped by 1 base and J by 4 bases; unmatched bases: 4. Germline CDR1 is SGHTS and CDR2 is YDEGEE.

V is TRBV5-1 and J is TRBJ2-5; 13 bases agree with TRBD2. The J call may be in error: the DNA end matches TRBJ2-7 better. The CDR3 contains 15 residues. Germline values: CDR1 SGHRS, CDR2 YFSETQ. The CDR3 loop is CASSAGLAGAYEQYF. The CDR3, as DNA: TGCGCCAGCAGCGCCGGACTAGCGGGAGCCTACGAGCAGTACTTC.

The CDR3 nucleotides are TGTGCCAGCAGTTACGGGACAGGAGGTGGCTACACCTTC. This encodes CASSYGTGGGYTF. The chain couples TRBV6-5 to TRBJ1-2; 8 nucleotides agree with TRBD1. With V trimmed by 2 bases and J by 7 bases, 3 bases remained unmatched. The CDR3 totals 13 residues. In germline, CDR1 is MNHEY, CDR2 SVGAGI.

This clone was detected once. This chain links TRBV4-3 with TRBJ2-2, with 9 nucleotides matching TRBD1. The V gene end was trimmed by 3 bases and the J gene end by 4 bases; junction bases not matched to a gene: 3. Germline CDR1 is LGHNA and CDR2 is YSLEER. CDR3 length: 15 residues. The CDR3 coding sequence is TGCGCCAGCAGCCAGGAACAGGGGGCCACCGGGGAGCTGTTTTTT. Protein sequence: CASSQEQGATGELFF.

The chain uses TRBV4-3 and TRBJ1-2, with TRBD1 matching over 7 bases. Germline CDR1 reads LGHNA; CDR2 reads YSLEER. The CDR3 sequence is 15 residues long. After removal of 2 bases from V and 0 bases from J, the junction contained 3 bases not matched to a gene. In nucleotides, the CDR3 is TGCGCCAGCAGCCAAAAGACAGGGTCTAACTATGGCTACACCTTC. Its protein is CASSQKTGSNYGYTF.

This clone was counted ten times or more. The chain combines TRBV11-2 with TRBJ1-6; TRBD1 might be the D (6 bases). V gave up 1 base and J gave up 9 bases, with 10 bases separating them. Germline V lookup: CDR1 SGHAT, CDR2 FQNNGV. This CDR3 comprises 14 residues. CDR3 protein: CASSLVGGSSPLHF. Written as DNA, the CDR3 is TGTGCCAGCAGCTTAGTAGGGGGTTCTTCACCCCTCCACTTT.

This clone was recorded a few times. CDR3 loop: CASSQVGGGNGYTF. The CDR3 DNA sequence: TGCGCCAGCAGCCAAGTTGGCGGGGGGAATGGCTACACCTTC. The V and J genes are TRBV4-1 and TRBJ1-2; a possible D gene is TRBD1 (5 bases). Looked up from germline, CDR1 is MGHRA and CDR2 is YSYEKL. The CDR3 is made up of 14 amino acids. Trimming stripped 1 base from V and 6 bases from J, with 12 bases between.

This CDR3 reads CASSALTSGGETQYF. DNA of the CDR3: TGTGCCAGCAGCGCCTTGACTAGCGGAGGGGAGACCCAGTACTTC. The V gene is TRBV9, the J gene TRBJ2-5; TRBD2 agrees at 9 bases. The CDR3 is made up of 15 amino acids. Germline-derived CDR1 and CDR2 are SGDLS and YYNGEE. With 3 bases clipped from V and 5 bases from J, the junction kept 8 bases outside the gene matches.

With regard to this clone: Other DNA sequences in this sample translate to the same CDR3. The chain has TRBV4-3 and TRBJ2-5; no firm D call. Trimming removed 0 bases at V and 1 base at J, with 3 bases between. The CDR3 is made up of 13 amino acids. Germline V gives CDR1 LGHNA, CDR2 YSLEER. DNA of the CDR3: TGCGCCAGCAGCCAAGACAGCCAAGAGACCCAGTACTTC. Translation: CASSQDSQETQYF.

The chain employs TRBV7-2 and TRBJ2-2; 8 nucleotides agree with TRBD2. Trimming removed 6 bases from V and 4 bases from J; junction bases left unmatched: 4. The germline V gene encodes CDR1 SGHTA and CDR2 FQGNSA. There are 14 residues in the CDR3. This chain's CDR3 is CASRYRGGTGELFF. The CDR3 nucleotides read TGTGCCAGCAGATATCGGGGGGGCACCGGGGAGCTGTTTTTT.

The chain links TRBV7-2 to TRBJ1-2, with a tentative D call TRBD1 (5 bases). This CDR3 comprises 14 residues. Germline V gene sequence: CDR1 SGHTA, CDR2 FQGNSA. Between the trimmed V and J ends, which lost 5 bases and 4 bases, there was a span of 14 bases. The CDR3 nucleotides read TGTGCCAGCAGCCCACCTGGGGGGAGCTATGGCTACACCTTC. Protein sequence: CASSPPGGSYGYTF.

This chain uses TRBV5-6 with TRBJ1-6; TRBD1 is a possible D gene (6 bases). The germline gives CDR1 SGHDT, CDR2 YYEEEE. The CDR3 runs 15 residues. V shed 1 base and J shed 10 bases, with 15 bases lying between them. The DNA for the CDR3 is TGTGCCAGCAGCTTGACAGGGAACAGTCTCTCACCCCTCCACTTT. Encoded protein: CASSLTGNSLSPLHF.

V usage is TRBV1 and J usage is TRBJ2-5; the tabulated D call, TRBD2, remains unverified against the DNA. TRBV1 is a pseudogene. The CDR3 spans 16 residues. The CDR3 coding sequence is TGCACCAGCAGCCAAGTTAGCGGGGGCTCGCAGGAGACCCAGTACTTC. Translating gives CTSSQVSGGSQETQYF.

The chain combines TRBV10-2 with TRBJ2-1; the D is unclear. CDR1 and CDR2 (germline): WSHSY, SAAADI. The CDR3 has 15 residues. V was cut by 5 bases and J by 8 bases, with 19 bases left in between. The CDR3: CASSRSQVITYEQFF. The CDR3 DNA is TGCGCCAGCAGTCGATCCCAGGTTATTACGTATGAGCAGTTCTTC.

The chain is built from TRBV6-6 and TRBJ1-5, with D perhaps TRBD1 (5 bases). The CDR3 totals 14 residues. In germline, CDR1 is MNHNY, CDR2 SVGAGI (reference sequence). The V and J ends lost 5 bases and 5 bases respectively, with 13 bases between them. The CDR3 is CASSPKGLDQPQHF. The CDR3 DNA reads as TGTGCCAGCAGTCCCAAGGGGTTGGATCAGCCCCAGCATTTT.

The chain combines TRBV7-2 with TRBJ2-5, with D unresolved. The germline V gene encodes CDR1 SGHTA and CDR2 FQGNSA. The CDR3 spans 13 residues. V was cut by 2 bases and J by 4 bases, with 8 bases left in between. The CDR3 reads CASSLTVLETQYF. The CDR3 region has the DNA TGTGCCAGCAGCTTAACAGTCTTAGAGACCCAGTACTTC. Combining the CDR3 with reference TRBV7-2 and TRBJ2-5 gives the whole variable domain GAGVSQSPSNKVTEKGKDVELRCDPISGHTALYWYRQSLGQGLEFLIYFQGNSAPDKSGLPSDRFSAERTGGSVSTLTIQRTQQEDSAVYLCASSLTVLETQYFGPGTRLLVL.

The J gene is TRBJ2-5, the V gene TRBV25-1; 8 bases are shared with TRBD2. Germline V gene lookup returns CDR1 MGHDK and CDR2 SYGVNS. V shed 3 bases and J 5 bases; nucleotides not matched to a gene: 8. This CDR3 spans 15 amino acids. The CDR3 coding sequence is TGTGCCAGCAGTGAGTTGGCGGGGGGTTGGGAGACCCAGTACTTC. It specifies CASSELAGGWETQYF.

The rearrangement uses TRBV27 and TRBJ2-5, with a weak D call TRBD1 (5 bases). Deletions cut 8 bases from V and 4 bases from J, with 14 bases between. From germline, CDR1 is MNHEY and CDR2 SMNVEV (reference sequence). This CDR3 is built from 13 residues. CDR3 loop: CASSRQYLETQYF. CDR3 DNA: TGTGCCAGCTCGCGACAGTACTTAGAGACCCAGTACTTC.

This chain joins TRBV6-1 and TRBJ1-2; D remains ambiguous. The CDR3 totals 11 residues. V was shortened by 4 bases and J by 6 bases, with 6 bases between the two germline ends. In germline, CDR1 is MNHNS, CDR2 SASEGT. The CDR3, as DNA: TGTGCCAGCAGTGGGCTTCATGGCTACACCTTC. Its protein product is CASSGLHGYTF.

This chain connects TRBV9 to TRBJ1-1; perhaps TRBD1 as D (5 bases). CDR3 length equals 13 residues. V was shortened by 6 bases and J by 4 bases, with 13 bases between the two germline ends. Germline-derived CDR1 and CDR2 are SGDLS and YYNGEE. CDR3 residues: CASNFQGATEAFF. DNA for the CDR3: TGTGCCAGCAACTTCCAGGGTGCCACTGAAGCTTTCTTT.

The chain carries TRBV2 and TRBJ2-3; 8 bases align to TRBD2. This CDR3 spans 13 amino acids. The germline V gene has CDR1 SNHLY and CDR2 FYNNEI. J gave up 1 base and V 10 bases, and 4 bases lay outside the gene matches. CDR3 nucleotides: TGTGCCACGAAGGGACTAGGCACAGATACGCAGTATTTT. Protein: CATKGLGTDTQYF.

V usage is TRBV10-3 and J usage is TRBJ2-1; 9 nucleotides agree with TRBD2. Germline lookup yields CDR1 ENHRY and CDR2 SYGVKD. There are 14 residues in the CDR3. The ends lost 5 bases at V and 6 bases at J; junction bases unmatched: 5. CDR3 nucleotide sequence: TGTGCCATCAGTCTCGGCGGGGGGGGCAATGAGCAGTTCTTC. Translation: CAISLGGGGNEQFF.

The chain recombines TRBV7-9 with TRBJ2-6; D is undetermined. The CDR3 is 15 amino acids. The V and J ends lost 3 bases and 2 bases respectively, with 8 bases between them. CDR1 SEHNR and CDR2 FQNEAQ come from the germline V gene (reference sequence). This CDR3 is CASSFRLTGANVLTF. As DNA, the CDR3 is TGTGCCAGCAGCTTCCGGTTAACTGGGGCCAACGTCCTGACTTTC. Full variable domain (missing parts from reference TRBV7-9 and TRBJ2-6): DTGVSQNPRHKITKRGQNVTFRCDPISEHNRLYWYRQTLGQGPEFLTYFQNEAQLEKSRLLSDRFSAERPKGSFSTLEIQRTEQGDSAMYLCASSFRLTGANVLTFGAGSRLTVL.

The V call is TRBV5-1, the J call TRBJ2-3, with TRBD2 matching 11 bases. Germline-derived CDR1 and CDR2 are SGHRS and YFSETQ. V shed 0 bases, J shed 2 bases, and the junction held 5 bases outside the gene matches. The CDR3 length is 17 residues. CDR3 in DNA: TGCGCCAGCAGCTTGGAGGCTAGCGGGGGGTACACAGATACGCAGTATTTT. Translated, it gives CASSLEASGGYTDTQYF.